These T cell receptor beta chains were read from a single sample in a study of blood T cell repertoires in COVID-19. TCRdb's copy holds only in-frame clones and misses some; the assay was immunoSEQ multiplex PCR. This table has roughly 70,000 clones, roughly four fifths appearing once. Sample: peripheral blood. These receptors were obtained from a man between 60 and 75 years old with COVID-19, enrolled during active disease. CDR3s include the opening cysteine and the closing phenylalanine or tryptophan. The order of the fields is CDR3 protein, CDR3 DNA, V gene, J gene, clone size, D gene. A D gene is named only where the DNA matches it firmly. Clone size is stated in some rows and not others, as once, few, many or a class when expanded.

CASRRVGDSSYEQYF	TGTGCCAGTAGAAGGGTCGGGGACAGCTCCTACGAGCAGTACTTC	TRBV19	TRBJ2-7	-	TRBD1
CASSSQGAGSPLHF	TGTGCCAGCAGCTCGCAGGGGGCGGGTTCACCCCTCCACTTT	TRBV11-1	TRBJ1-6	-	TRBD1
CASSRNSNTEAFF	TGTGCCAGCTCGAGGAATTCGAACACTGAAGCTTTCTTT	TRBV3-1/TRBV3-2	TRBJ1-1	-	-
CASSPGTGRTETQYF	TGTGCCAGCTCACCAGGGACAGGGAGGACAGAGACCCAGTACTTC	TRBV18	TRBJ2-5	-	TRBD1
CASNGAGSLTDTQYF	TGTGCCAGCAATGGTGCGGGGAGCCTCACAGATACGCAGTATTTT	TRBV7-6	TRBJ2-3	-	-
CASSQEGTGTGYTF	TGCGCCAGCAGCCAAGAGGGGACAGGGACTGGCTACACCTTC	TRBV4-1	TRBJ1-2	few	TRBD1
CASSLDPAGNYEQYF	TGTGCCAGCAGCTTAGATCCAGCGGGAAACTACGAGCAGTACTTC	TRBV7-9	TRBJ2-7	-	TRBD2
CASSEYLLLAGVTDTQYF	TGTGCCAGCAGTGAATACCTTTTGCTAGCGGGAGTCACAGATACGCAGTATTTT	TRBV6-1	TRBJ2-3	few	TRBD2
CASSLKNAGGGTDTQYF	TGTGCCAGCAGCTTAAAAAATGCCGGAGGGGGCACAGATACGCAGTATTTT	TRBV7-3	TRBJ2-3	many	-
CASSRQRVAGGFLEQFF	TGTGCCAGCAGCCGACAAAGGGTAGCGGGAGGGTTCCTTGAGCAGTTCTTC	TRBV14	TRBJ2-1	-	TRBD2
CSVAGDATDTQYF	TGCAGCGTGGCAGGGGATGCCACAGATACGCAGTATTTT	TRBV29-1	TRBJ2-3	-	-